The sequence of this T cell receptor (beta chain) was determined in a study of control samples from healthy donors and cancer patients. Sequencing used immunoSEQ multiplex PCR; TCRdb keeps in-frame clones, though not all of them. The sample comprises fewer than 110,000 clones, roughly 91% of which are singletons, and approximately 19% rests with the top ten. The source material was PBMCs. The receptor was isolated from a man aged 60 to 75 with lung cancer.

CDR3 in DNA: TGTGCCAGCAGTGAATTGGGAGGGGGGCGGAACACTGAAGCTTTCTTT. This gives the protein CASSELGGGRNTEAFF. The chain combines TRBV25-1 with TRBJ1-1; D might be TRBD1 (6 bases). The CDR3 has 16 amino acids. Deletions cut 1 base from V and 1 base from J, with 13 bases between. Germline V CDR1 and CDR2: MGHDK, SYGVNS.